Presented here are 24 T cell receptor beta chains from one specimen sequenced in a study of blood T cell repertoires in COVID-19. Here immunoSEQ multiplex PCR was the method, and the copy in TCRdb shows in-frame clones only, minus some. The table shows a few hundred thousand clones, with 65% to 90% occurring only once. Sequenced input: peripheral blood. These receptors originate from a woman in her thirties or forties who had recovered from COVID-19.

The V gene is TRBV13, the J gene TRBJ1-2; D call uncertain. The CDR3 extends over 16 amino acids. Deletions cut 2 bases from V and 3 bases from J, with 16 bases between. From germline, CDR1 is PRHDT and CDR2 FYEKMQ (reference sequence). CDR3 DNA: TGTGCCAGCAGCTTAAGAAATACCAGGTTCGACTATGGCTACACCTTC. It is translated as CASSLRNTRFDYGYTF. Drawing the rest from reference TRBV13 and TRBJ1-2, the complete variable domain is AAGVIQSPRHLIKEKRETATLKCYPIPRHDTVYWYQQGPGQDPQFLISFYEKMQSDKGSIPDRFSAQQFSDYHSELNMSSLELGDSALYFCASSLRNTRFDYGYTFGSGTRLTVV.

This clone has only one observation. The chain is built from TRBV3-1 (or the pseudogene TRBV3-2) and TRBJ2-5, with TRBD1 as a possible D gene (6 bases). This CDR3 spans 14 amino acids. Looked up from germline, CDR1 is LGHDT and CDR2 is YNNKEL (reference sequence). V was shortened by 1 base and J by 7 bases, with 13 bases between the two germline ends. The CDR3 DNA sequence: TGTGCCAGCAGCCAAGGAGGGGGATTTAGGACCCAGTACTTC. It encodes CASSQGGGFRTQYF.

The genes are TRBV5-1 and TRBJ2-7; D possibly corresponds to TRBD1 (5 bases). V dropped 3 bases and J dropped 7 bases, with 20 bases sitting between them. The CDR3 extends over 15 amino acids. The germline V gene encodes CDR1 SGHRS and CDR2 YFSETQ. The CDR3, as DNA: TGCGCCAGCAGCTCTGGGGTTGACAGATTAGATGAGCAGTACTTC. Translation gives CASSSGVDRLDEQYF.

The chain carries TRBV27 and TRBJ1-4; D call uncertain. The V gene's germline CDR1 is MNHEY and CDR2 SMNVEV (reference sequence). Trimming stripped 5 bases from V and 0 bases from J, with 10 bases between. The CDR3 is 15 amino acids. The CDR3 region has the DNA TGTGCCAGCAGTCCTCAGATCGCAACTAATGAAAAACTGTTTTTT. Its protein is CASSPQIATNEKLFF.

The chain couples TRBV27 to TRBJ1-5, with 8 bases fitting TRBD1. Germline-derived CDR1 and CDR2 are MNHEY and SMNVEV (reference sequence). The V gene end was trimmed by 7 bases and the J gene end by 0 bases; junction bases not matched to a gene: 14. The CDR3 contains 18 residues. CDR3 DNA sequence: TGTGCCAGCATCTCCAGGGGGCCTCTACCTTATAGCAATCAGCCCCAGCATTTT. This encodes CASISRGPLPYSNQPQHF.

The rearrangement joins TRBV3-1 (or the pseudogene TRBV3-2) to TRBJ1-3; TRBD1 aligns across 12 bases. Germline CDR1 is LGHDT and CDR2 is YNNKEL (reference sequence). The V segment lost 0 bases and the J segment 4 bases; nucleotides outside the gene matches: 4. This CDR3 region has 17 residues. CDR3 coding DNA: TGTGCCAGCAGCCAAGATCTGGGACAGGGGGCCGGAAACACCATATATTTT. As protein: CASSQDLGQGAGNTIYF.

The chain recombines TRBV19 with TRBJ1-2, with TRBD1 matching over 8 bases. J gave up 6 bases and V 6 bases, and 3 bases lay outside the gene matches. Germline CDR1 is LNHDA and CDR2 is SQIVND (reference sequence). The CDR3 runs to 12 residues. The CDR3 sequence is CASSDRGNGYTF. The CDR3 coding sequence is TGTGCCAGTAGCGACAGGGGAAATGGCTACACCTTC.

The chain couples TRBV7-9 to TRBJ2-7; the match to TRBD1 covers 8 bases. This CDR3 contains 12 residues. The ends lost 6 bases at V and 4 bases at J; junction bases unmatched: 2. The germline CDR1 and CDR2 sequences are SEHNR and FQNEAQ (reference sequence). CDR3 in amino acids: CASSRDRYEQYF. CDR3 bases: TGTGCCAGCAGTCGGGACAGGTACGAGCAGTACTTC. Drawing the rest from reference TRBV7-9 and TRBJ2-7, the complete variable domain is DTGVSQNPRHKITKRGQNVTFRCDPISEHNRLYWYRQTLGQGPEFLTYFQNEAQLEKSRLLSDRFSAERPKGSFSTLEIQRTEQGDSAMYLCASSRDRYEQYFGPGTRLTVT.

The rearrangement uses TRBV3-1 (or the pseudogene TRBV3-2) and TRBJ2-7; 7 bases align to TRBD2. J was trimmed by 3 bases and V by 4 bases; bases with no gene match: 6. The CDR3 is 14 amino acids. Germline V gives CDR1 LGHDT, CDR2 YNNKEL (reference sequence). Here the CDR3 DNA reads TGTGCCAGCAGCCTCAGCGGGGAGATCTACGAGCAGTACTTC. It encodes CASSLSGEIYEQYF.

This chain joins TRBV5-5 and TRBJ2-7; 7 bases match TRBD1. V trimming: 0 bases; J trimming: 6 bases; junction bases outside the gene matches: 12. Germline loops: CDR1 SGHKS, CDR2 YYEKEE (reference sequence). The CDR3 is 16 residues long. Written as DNA, the CDR3 is TGTGCCAGCAGCTTGGAGGACAGGATAACCTTGAGCGAGCAGTACTTC. Translated: CASSLEDRITLSEQYF.

The rearrangement joins TRBV28 to TRBJ1-1; 7 bases map to TRBD1. The CDR3 runs to 13 residues. From germline, CDR1 is MDHEN and CDR2 SYDVKM. Unmatched junction bases numbered 0, after V lost 5 bases and J lost 0 bases. Here the CDR3 reads CASSGTVNTEAFF. For the CDR3, the DNA is TGTGCCAGCAGTGGGACAGTGAACACTGAAGCTTTCTTT.

This sequence joins TRBV7-9 and TRBJ1-4; 8 bases match TRBD1. Germline V gene sequence: CDR1 SEHNR, CDR2 FQNEAQ (reference sequence). The CDR3 length is 17 residues. Trimming at V came to 4 bases and at J to 7 bases, leaving 14 bases not matched to a gene. The CDR3 coding sequence is TGTGCCAGCAGCTCATCTCGGACAGGGTCGGGCAGTGAAAAACTGTTTTTT. Translating it yields CASSSSRTGSGSEKLFF. Based on the CDR3 plus reference TRBV7-9 and TRBJ1-4, the full variable domain is DTGVSQNPRHKITKRGQNVTFRCDPISEHNRLYWYRQTLGQGPEFLTYFQNEAQLEKSRLLSDRFSAERPKGSFSTLEIQRTEQGDSAMYLCASSSSRTGSGSEKLFFGSGTQLSVL.

This rearrangement joins TRBV6-2 or TRBV6-3 to TRBJ1-2; TRBD1 is a possible D gene (5 bases). The CDR3 is 14 amino acids. Trimming stripped 5 bases from V and 8 bases from J, with 18 bases between. Germline loops: CDR1 MNHEY, CDR2 SVGEGT. DNA of the CDR3: TGTGCCAGCAGTCAGACAGTAGGAGTTAGCGGCTACACCTTC. It is translated as CASSQTVGVSGYTF.

The chain links TRBV4-3 to TRBJ1-5, with D tentatively TRBD1 (6 bases). The germline V and J ends were trimmed by 1 base and 4 bases, with 20 bases remaining between them. This CDR3 is 18 amino acids long. Germline CDR1 is LGHNA and CDR2 is YSLEER. Here the CDR3 DNA reads TGCGCCAGCAGCCAAGCCCGGGGGGGGGCCGATCGAAATCAGCCCCAGCATTTT. Encoded protein: CASSQARGGADRNQPQHF.

This rearrangement joins TRBV5-6 to TRBJ1-6; D unresolved. CDR1 is SGHDT and CDR2 is YYEEEE in the germline V gene. Trimming pared 4 bases from V and 1 base from J, leaving 6 bases between. The CDR3 is 14 amino acids. CDR3 region: CASSAGSYNSPLHF. The CDR3 bases are TGTGCCAGCAGCGCGGGGTCCTATAATTCACCCCTCCACTTT.

The CDR3, as DNA: TGCAGTGCTAGAGAGCGGCTAGTAAATTTTTTT. Encoded protein: CSARERLVNFF. The chain links TRBV20-1 to TRBJ2-2; D gene ambiguous. This CDR3 has 11 residues. Trimming removed 0 bases at V and 17 bases at J, with 13 bases between. Germline V gives CDR1 DFQATT, CDR2 SNEGSKA (reference sequence).

V gene TRBV6-5 combines with J gene TRBJ2-7; D possibly corresponds to TRBD2 (6 bases). From germline, CDR1 is MNHEY and CDR2 SVGAGI. The V and J ends lost 5 bases and 4 bases respectively, with 15 bases between them. The CDR3 totals 14 residues. CDR3 coding DNA: TGTGCCAGCAGTAGGATACCGGGGGAGTACGAGCAGTACTTC. Translated, it gives CASSRIPGEYEQYF.

This chain links TRBV30 with TRBJ2-3; 9 nucleotides agree with TRBD1. Germline loops: CDR1 GTSNPN, CDR2 SVGIG (reference sequence). J was trimmed by 5 bases and V by 6 bases; bases with no gene match: 12. The CDR3 runs 15 residues. CDR3 region: CACGWSGQGIDTQYF. CDR3 bases: TGTGCCTGCGGATGGTCGGGACAGGGAATAGATACGCAGTATTTT.

The chain employs TRBV7-2 and TRBJ1-1; 11 bases are shared with TRBD1. The CDR3 sequence is 15 residues long. V trimming: 1 base; J trimming: 7 bases; junction bases outside the gene matches: 5. Per germline, CDR1 SGHTA and CDR2 FQGNSA. Written as DNA, the CDR3 is TGTGCCAGCAGCTTAGGGGGACAGGGGGTGAGTGAAGCTTTCTTT. It translates to CASSLGGQGVSEAFF.

V gene TRBV10-3 combines with J gene TRBJ2-2, with a weak D call TRBD1 (5 bases). Trimming pared 10 bases from V and 2 bases from J, leaving 14 bases between. The CDR3 has 14 residues. The V gene's germline CDR1 is ENHRY and CDR2 SYGVKD. In DNA, the CDR3 is TGTGCCAGTCTAAGACAGATAAACACCGGGGAGCTGTTTTTT. As protein: CASLRQINTGELFF.

The V gene is TRBV12-5, the J gene TRBJ2-3; D gene ambiguous. Germline V gene sequence: CDR1 LGHNT, CDR2 FRNRAP. This CDR3 is built from 11 residues. Between the trimmed V and J ends, which lost 4 bases and 9 bases, there was a span of 8 bases. CDR3 in DNA: TGTGCTAGTGGTTGGGCCTCAACGCAGTATTTT. It is translated as CASGWASTQYF.

The chain combines TRBV6-5 with TRBJ1-5, with D uncertain. This CDR3 is built from 13 residues. V was trimmed by 8 bases and J by 1 base, leaving 9 bases between them. The germline gives CDR1 MNHEY, CDR2 SVGAGI. The CDR3 sequence: CASGRESNQPQHF. In DNA, the CDR3 is TGTGCCAGCGGGAGGGAGAGCAATCAGCCCCAGCATTTT.

The V call is TRBV2, the J call TRBJ2-2; the D gene is possibly TRBD1 (5 bases). Germline-derived CDR1 and CDR2 are SNHLY and FYNNEI. Trimming shortened V by 6 bases and J by 0 bases, and 8 bases separated the two germline ends. This CDR3 region has 14 residues. Written as DNA, the CDR3 is TGTGCCAGCAGGGCGGACACGAACACCGGGGAGCTGTTTTTT. Protein: CASRADTNTGELFF.

The chain carries TRBV30 and TRBJ2-3; 10 bases are shared with TRBD2. The CDR3 has 14 residues. Trimming took 7 bases from V and 1 from J; bases not matched to a gene: 5. The germline CDR1 and CDR2 sequences are GTSNPN and SVGIG (reference sequence). CDR3 coding DNA: TGTGCCTCCTCCCTAGCGGGGGGCACAGATACGCAGTATTTT. Its translation: CASSLAGGTDTQYF.